This TCR beta chain stems from a study of CD8 T cells in ankylosing spondylitis. General observations from the study: Previous work reported some of these motif variants in the synovial fluid and blood of reactive arthritis. Typical of ankylosing spondylitis blood, it appeared, was a TCR beta motif of under 10 highly homologous variants.

V was pared by 3 bases and J by 2 bases, with 7 bases between. Germline V gene data show CDR1 as KGHDR and CDR2 as SFDVKD. The CDR3 totals 14 residues. Only a few counts were recorded for this clonotype. Its specificity is unknown. In making TCR beta libraries, quantitative 5'-RACE with molecular barcodes was used. TCRdb fed the 5' RACE reads into MiXCR, producing one record per CDR3 protein. The sample has approximately 500,000 distinct CDR3 sequences; roughly an eighth are singletons. The V gene is TRBV24-1, the J gene TRBJ1-5; D uncertain. This TCR derives from a male donor with ankylosing spondylitis. Material for sequencing was blood, either unsorted or a sorted T cell fraction (not recorded which). The CDR3 protein is CATSDGRGNQPQHF. CDR3 nucleotide sequence: TGTGCCACCAGTGATGGGAGGGGCAATCAGCCCCAGCATTTT.